These T cell receptor beta chains were read from a single sample in a study of T cell responses to AZD1222 COVID-19 vaccine. Using immunoSEQ multiplex PCR, the repertoire was profiled, and TCRdb retains in-frame clones only, with some absent. The table has tens of thousands of clones, 90% to 95% seen once. The source material was peripheral blood, sampled on day 0 of MenACWY control vaccination. The receptors derive from an adult in good health. The CDR3 runs from the conserved cysteine through the conserved F or W. The D gene is left open where the match is weak. Some rows have no size entry. The others give once, few or many, or a class for an expanded clone.

NA	TRBV5-1	TRBJ1-1	NA	TGCGCCAGCAGAGGAGGTGGGAGCACTGAAGCTTTCTTT	CASRGGGSTEAFF
TRBD1	TRBV5-4	TRBJ1-3	few	TGTGCCAGCAGCACGACAGGGGCTGGAAACACCATATATTTT	CASSTTGAGNTIYF
NA	TRBV12-1	TRBJ1-2	once	TGTGCCAGCAGCTTCTGGGGCGGCTACACCTTC	CASSFWGGYTF
NA	TRBV29-1	TRBJ2-1	NA	TGCAGCGTTCATGGTGGTTATGGGCGAACCCCCAATGAGCAGTTCTTC	CSVHGGYGRTPNEQFF
NA	TRBV7-8	TRBJ2-1	NA	TGTGCCAGCAGCCCCTCGGAGTCCTACAATGAGCAGTTCTTC	CASSPSESYNEQFF
NA	TRBV30	TRBJ2-2	NA	TGTGCCGGTCCGGGGGAGACCGGGGAGCTGTTTTTT	CAGPGETGELFF
NA	TRBV5-8	TRBJ2-3	NA	TGTGCCAGCAGCTTGGTCAGAGATACGCAGTATTTT	CASSLVRDTQYF
NA	TRBV29-1	TRBJ2-5	once	TGCAGCGGCTCGGGGAGCTGGTCGGAGACCCAGTACTTC	CSGSGSWSETQYF
NA	TRBV7-9	TRBJ1-3	NA	TGTGCCAGCAGCTTGGTGTCCGGGACAACTGGAAACACCATATATTTT	CASSLVSGTTGNTIYF
NA	TRBV25-1	TRBJ1-3	NA	TGTGCCAGCAGTGTCGGGGGCGCTGGAAACACCATATATTTT	CASSVGGAGNTIYF
TRBD2	TRBV7-9	TRBJ2-1	NA	TGTGCCAGCAGCTTAGAGCAACTAGCGCATAATGAGCAGTTCTTC	CASSLEQLAHNEQFF
NA	TRBV5-1	TRBJ1-1	NA	TGCGCCAGCAGCTTAGGGGCCCCGATGACTGAAGCTTTCTTT	CASSLGAPMTEAFF
NA	TRBV28	TRBJ1-1	once	TGTGCCAGCATGACGGGTTCCACTGAAGCTTTCTTT	CASMTGSTEAFF
TRBD2	TRBV28	TRBJ2-1	NA	TGTGCCAGCAGTGGACTAGCGGGGTTACGCGAGCAATTCTTC	CASSGLAGLREQFF
TRBD1	TRBV4-1	TRBJ1-1	NA	TGCGCCAGCAGCCAGAGGACAGGGCGAAATGAAGCTTTCTTT	CASSQRTGRNEAFF
NA	TRBV4-3	TRBJ2-1	NA	TGCGCCAGCAGCCAAGATCCACTTTACAATGAGCAGTTCTTC	CASSQDPLYNEQFF
NA	TRBV7-7	TRBJ2-1	NA	TGTGCTAGCAGCTTAGGGGCGCGGGGCGAATACAATGAGCAGTTCTTC	CASSLGARGEYNEQFF
NA	TRBV19	TRBJ1-2	NA	TGTGCCAGTACCCCTCGCGCCCCCGGGGGCGACTATGGCTACACCTTC	CASTPRAPGGDYGYTF
NA	TRBV6-5	TRBJ1-1	NA	TGTGCCAGCAGTTACGGTGGGGGGGTCACTGAAGCTTTCTTT	CASSYGGGVTEAFF
NA	TRBV15	TRBJ1-3	once	TGTGCCACCAGCAAACCCCCCCAGGACACCATATATTTT	CATSKPPQDTIYF